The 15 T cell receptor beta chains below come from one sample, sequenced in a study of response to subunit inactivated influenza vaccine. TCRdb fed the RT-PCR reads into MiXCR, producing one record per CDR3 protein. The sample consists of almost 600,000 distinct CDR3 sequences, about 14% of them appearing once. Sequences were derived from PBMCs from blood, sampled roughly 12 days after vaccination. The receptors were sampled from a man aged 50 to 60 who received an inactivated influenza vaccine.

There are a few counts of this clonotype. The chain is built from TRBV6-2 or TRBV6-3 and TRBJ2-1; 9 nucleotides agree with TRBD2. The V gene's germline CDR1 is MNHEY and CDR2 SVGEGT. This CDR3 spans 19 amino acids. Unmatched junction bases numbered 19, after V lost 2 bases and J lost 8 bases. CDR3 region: CASSYRGGANVARVYEQFF. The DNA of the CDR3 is TGTGCCAGCAGTTACCGCGGGGGGGCGAACGTTGCGAGAGTGTATGAGCAGTTCTTC.

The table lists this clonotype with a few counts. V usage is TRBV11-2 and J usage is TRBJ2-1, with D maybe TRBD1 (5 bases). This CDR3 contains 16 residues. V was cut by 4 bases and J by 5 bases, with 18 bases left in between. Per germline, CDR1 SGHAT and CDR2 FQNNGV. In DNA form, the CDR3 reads TGTGCCAGCAGCTACGACAGTAGGCGACGGAACAATGAGCAGTTCTTC. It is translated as CASSYDSRRRNNEQFF.

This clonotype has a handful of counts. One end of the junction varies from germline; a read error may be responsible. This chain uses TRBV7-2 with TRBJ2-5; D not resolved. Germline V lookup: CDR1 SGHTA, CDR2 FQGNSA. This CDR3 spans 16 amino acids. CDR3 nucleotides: TGTGCCAGCAGCTTAGGCTTGGTCGCGGCCTCAGAGTCCCAGTACTTC. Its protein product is CASSLGLVAASESQYF.

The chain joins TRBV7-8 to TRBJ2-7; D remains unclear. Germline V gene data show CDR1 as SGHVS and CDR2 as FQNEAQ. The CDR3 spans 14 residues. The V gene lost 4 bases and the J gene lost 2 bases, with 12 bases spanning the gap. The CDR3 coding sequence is TGTGCCAGCAGCTCTCGGACCTTGACCTACGAGCAGTACTTC. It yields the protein CASSSRTLTYEQYF.

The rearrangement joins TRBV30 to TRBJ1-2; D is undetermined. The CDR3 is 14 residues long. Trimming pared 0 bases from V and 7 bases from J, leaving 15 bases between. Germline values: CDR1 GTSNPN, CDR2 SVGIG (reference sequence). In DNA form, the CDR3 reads TGTGCCTGGAGTGTATCGCGGGCGACGGCTGGCTACACCTTC. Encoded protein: CAWSVSRATAGYTF. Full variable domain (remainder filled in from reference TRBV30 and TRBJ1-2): SQTIHQWPATLVQPVGSPLSLECTVEGTSNPNLYWYRQAAGRGLQLLFYSVGIGQISSEVPQNLSASRPQDRQFILSSKKLLLSDSGFYLCAWSVSRATAGYTFGSGTRLTVV.

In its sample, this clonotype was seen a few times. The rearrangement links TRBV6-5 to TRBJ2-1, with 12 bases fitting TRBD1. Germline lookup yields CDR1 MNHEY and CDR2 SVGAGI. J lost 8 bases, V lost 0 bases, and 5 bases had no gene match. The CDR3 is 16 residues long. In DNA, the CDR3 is TGTGCCAGCAGTTACTCGGGACAGGGGGCATCTCATGAGCAGTTCTTC. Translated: CASSYSGQGASHEQFF.

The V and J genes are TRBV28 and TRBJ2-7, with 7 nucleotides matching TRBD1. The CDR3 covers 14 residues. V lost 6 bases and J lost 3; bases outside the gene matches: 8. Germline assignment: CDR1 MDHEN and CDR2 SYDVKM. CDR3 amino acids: CASRASRGIYEQYF. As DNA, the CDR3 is TGTGCCAGCAGGGCGAGCAGGGGGATCTACGAGCAGTACTTC.

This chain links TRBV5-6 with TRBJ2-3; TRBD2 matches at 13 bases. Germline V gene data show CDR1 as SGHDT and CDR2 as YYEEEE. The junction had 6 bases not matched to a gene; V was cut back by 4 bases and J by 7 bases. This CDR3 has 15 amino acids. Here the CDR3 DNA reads TGTGCCAGCAGCCGACTAGCGGGGGGTACGTATACGCAGTATTTT. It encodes CASSRLAGGTYTQYF. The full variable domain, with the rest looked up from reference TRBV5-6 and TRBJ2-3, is DAGVTQSPTHLIKTRGQQVTLRCSPKSGHDTVSWYQQALGQGPQFIFQYYEEEERQRGNFPDRFSGHQFPNYSSELNVNALLLGDSALYLCASSRLAGGTYTQYFGPGTRLTVL.

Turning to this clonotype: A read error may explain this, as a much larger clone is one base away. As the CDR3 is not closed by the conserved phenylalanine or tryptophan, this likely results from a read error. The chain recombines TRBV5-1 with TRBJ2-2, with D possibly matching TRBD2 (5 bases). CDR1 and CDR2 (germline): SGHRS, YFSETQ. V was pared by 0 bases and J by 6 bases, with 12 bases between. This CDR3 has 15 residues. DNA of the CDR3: TGCGCCAGCAGCTTGGCCGGGGAGCTCGCCGGGGAGCTGTTTTTA. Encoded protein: CASSLAGELAGELFL.

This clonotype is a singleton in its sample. CDR3 residues: CASSSVSGNQPQHF. DNA for the CDR3: TGTGCCAGCTCATCGGTATCTGGCAATCAGCCCCAGCATTTT. V gene TRBV18 combines with J gene TRBJ1-5; D ambiguous. The V end lost 5 bases, the J end lost 2 bases, and 10 bases lay between the germline ends. CDR1 is KGHSH, CDR2 LQKENI, per germline. The CDR3 length is 14 residues.

The CDR3 region has the DNA TGTGCCAGCAGCCAACCCGGCAGGGCTGGTCATGGCTACACCTTC. Amino acids: CASSQPGRAGHGYTF. The chain employs TRBV3-1 and TRBJ1-2; TRBD1 might be the D (5 bases). Germline V gene data show CDR1 as LGHDT and CDR2 as YNNKEL (reference sequence). CDR3 length: 15 amino acids. V lost 2 bases and J lost 6, with 16 bases in between.

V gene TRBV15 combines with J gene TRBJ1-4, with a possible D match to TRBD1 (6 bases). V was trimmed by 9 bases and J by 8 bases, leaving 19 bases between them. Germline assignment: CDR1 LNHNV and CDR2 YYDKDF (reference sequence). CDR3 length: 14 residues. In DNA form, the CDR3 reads TGTGCCACTGGGTCCGGGACTAGGGGGGAAAAACTGTTTTTT. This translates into CATGSGTRGEKLFF.

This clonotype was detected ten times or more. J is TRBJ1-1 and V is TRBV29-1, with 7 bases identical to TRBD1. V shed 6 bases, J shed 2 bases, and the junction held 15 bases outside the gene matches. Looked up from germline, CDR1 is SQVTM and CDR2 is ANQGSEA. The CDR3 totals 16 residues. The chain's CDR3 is CSVQRIGGAHNTEAFF. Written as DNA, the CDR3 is TGCAGCGTCCAAAGGATAGGGGGCGCCCATAACACTGAAGCTTTCTTT. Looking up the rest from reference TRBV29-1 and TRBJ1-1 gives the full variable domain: SAVISQKPSRDICQRGTSLTIQCQVDSQVTMMFWYRQQPGQSLTLIATANQGSEATYESGFVIDKFPISRPNLTFSTLTVSNMSPEDSSIYLCSVQRIGGAHNTEAFFGQGTRLTVV.

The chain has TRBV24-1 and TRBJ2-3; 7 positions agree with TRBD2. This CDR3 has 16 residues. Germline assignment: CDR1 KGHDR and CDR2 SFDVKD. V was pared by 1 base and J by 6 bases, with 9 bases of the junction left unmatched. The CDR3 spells CATSDFGGGGVDTQYF. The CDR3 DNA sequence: TGTGCCACCAGTGATTTCGGCGGGGGTGGTGTGGATACGCAGTATTTT.

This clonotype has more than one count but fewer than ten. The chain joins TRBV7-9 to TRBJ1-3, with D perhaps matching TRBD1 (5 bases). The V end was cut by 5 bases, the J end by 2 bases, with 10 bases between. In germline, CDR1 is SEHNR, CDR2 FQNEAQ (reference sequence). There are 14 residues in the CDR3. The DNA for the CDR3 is TGTGCCAGCAGCCCGACAGCGGCTGGAAACACCATATATTTT. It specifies CASSPTAAGNTIYF.